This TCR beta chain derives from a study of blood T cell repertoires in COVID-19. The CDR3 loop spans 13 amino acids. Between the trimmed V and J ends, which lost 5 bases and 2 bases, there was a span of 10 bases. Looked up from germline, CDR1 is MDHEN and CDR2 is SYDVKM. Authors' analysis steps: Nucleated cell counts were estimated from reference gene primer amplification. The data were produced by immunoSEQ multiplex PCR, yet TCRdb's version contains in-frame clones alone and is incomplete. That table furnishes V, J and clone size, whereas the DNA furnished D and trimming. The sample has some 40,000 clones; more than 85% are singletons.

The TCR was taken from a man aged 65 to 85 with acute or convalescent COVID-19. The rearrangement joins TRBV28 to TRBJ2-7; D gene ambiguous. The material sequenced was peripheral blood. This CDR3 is CASSPGSTYEQYF. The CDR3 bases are TGTGCCAGCAGTCCCGGGTCCACCTACGAGCAGTACTTC.